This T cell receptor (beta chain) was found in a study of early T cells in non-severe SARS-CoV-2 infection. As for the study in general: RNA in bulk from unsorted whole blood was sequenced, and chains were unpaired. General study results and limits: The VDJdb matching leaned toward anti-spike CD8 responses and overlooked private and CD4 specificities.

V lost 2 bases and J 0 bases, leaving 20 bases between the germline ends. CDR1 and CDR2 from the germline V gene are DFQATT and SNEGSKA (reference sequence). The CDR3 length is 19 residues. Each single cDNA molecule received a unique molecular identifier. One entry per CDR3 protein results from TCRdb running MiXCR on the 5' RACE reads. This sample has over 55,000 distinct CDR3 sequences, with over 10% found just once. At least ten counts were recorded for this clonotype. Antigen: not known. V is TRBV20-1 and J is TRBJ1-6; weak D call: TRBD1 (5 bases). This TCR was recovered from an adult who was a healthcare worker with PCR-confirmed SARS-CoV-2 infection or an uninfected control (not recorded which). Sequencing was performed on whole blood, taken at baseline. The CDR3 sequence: CSARRSTRGESSYNSPLHF. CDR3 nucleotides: TGCAGTGCTAGAAGGAGCACCCGGGGCGAGAGCTCCTATAATTCACCCCTCCACTTT.